This TCR beta chain stems from a study of shared clonotypes between healthy human individuals. Only in-frame clones appear in the TCRdb table, and some are missing; sequencing was by immunoSEQ multiplex PCR. This table holds around 2.5 million clones, 80% to 95% found once. The CDR3 has 16 amino acids. This sequence joins TRBV21-1 and TRBJ2-7; the table's D call TRBD2 went unverified against the DNA. TRBV21-1 is a pseudogene segment. Sequencing used naive CD4+ T cells from PBMCs. Subset defined: CD45RA+ positively selected. This TCR came from a man between 18 and 35 years old in good health. Some clones in this sample may be carry-over from other donors' samples. The DNA for the CDR3 is TGTGCCAGCAGCAAAAAGCCCACCCTAGCGGACTACGAGCAGTACTTC. Its translation is CASSKKPTLADYEQYF.